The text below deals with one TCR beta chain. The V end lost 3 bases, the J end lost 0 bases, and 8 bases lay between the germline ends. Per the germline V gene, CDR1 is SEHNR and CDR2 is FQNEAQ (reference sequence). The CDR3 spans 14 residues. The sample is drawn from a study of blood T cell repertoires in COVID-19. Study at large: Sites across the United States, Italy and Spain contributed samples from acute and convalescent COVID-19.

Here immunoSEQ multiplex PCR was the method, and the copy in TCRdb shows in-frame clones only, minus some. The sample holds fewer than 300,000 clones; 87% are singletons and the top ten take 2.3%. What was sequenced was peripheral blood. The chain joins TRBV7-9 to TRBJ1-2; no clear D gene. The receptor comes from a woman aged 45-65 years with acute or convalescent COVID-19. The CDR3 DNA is TGTGCCAGCAGCTTTAGAGGCACTAACTATGGCTACACCTTC. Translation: CASSFRGTNYGYTF.